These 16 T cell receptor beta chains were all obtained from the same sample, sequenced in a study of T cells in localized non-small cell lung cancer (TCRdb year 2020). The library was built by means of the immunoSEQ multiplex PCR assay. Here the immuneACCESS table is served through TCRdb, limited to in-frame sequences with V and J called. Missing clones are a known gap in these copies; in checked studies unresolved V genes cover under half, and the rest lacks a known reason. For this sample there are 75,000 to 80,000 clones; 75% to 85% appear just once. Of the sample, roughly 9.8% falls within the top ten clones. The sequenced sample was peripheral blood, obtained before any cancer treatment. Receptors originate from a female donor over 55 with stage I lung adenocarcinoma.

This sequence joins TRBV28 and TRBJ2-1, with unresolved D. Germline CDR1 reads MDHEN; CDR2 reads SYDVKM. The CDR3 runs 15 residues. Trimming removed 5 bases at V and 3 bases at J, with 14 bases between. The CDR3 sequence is CASSALGQVYNEQFF. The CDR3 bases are TGTGCCAGCAGTGCTTTAGGGCAGGTCTACAATGAGCAGTTCTTC.

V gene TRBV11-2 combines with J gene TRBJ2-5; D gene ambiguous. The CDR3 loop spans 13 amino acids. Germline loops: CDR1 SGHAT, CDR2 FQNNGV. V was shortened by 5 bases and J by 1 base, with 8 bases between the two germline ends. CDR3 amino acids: CASSPWTQETQYF. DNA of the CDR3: TGTGCCAGCAGCCCCTGGACCCAAGAGACCCAGTACTTC.

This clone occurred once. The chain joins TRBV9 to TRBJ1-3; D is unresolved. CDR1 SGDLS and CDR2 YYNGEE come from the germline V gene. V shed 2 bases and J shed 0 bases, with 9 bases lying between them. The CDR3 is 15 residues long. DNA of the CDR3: TGTGCCAGCAGCGTCGACACCGGCTCTGGAAACACCATATATTTT. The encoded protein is CASSVDTGSGNTIYF.

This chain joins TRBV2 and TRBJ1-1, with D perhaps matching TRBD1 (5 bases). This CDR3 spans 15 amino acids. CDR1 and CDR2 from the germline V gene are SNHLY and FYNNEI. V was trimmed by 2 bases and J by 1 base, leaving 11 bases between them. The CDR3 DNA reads TGTGCCAGCAGTGAAAATATCGGGGGGAACACTGAAGCTTTCTTT. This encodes CASSENIGGNTEAFF.

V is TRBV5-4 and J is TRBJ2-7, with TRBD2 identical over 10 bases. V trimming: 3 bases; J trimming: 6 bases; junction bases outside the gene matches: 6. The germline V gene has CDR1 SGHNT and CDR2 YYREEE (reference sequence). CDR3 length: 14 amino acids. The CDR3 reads CASSYGTSAFEQYF. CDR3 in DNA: TGTGCCAGCAGCTACGGGACTAGCGCCTTCGAGCAGTACTTC.

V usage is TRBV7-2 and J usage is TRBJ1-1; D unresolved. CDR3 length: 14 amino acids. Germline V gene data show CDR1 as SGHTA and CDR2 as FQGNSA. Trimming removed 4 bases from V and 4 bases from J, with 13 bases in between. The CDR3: CASSSRASGTEAFF. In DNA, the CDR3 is TGTGCCAGCAGCTCGAGGGCGTCGGGCACTGAAGCTTTCTTT.

The CDR3 bases are TGTGCCAGCAGCTTGGCGGGACTAGCGTTGTCCTACGAGCAGTACTTC. Amino acids: CASSLAGLALSYEQYF. V and J are TRBV5-6 and TRBJ2-7; TRBD2 agrees at 10 bases. J was trimmed by 1 base and V by 0 bases; bases with no gene match: 4. The germline gives CDR1 SGHDT, CDR2 YYEEEE. The CDR3 contains 16 residues.

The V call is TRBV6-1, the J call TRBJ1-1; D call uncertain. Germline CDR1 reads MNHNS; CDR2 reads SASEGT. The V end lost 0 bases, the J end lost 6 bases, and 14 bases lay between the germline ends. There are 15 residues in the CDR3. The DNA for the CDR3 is TGTGCCAGCAGTGAAGCTAGAGGGAGGGTCTCTGAAGCTTTCTTT. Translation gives CASSEARGRVSEAFF.

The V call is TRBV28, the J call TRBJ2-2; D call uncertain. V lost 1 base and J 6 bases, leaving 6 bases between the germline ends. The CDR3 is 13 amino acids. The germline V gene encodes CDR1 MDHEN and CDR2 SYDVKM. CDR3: CASSLYSPGELFF. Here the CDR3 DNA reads TGTGCCAGCAGTTTATACAGCCCCGGGGAGCTGTTTTTT.

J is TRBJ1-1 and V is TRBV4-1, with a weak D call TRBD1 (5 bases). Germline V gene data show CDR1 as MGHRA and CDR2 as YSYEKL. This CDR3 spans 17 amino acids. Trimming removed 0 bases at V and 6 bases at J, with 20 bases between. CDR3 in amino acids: CASSQDGRRPGGAEAFF. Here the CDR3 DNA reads TGCGCCAGCAGCCAAGATGGGCGACGGCCGGGGGGGGCTGAAGCTTTCTTT.

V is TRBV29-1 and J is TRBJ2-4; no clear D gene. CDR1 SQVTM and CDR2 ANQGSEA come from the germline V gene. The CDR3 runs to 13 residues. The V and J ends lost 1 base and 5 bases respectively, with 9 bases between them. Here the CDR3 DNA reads TGCAGCGTTGAAGGACCCCCGGAAAACATTCAGTACTTC. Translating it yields CSVEGPPENIQYF.

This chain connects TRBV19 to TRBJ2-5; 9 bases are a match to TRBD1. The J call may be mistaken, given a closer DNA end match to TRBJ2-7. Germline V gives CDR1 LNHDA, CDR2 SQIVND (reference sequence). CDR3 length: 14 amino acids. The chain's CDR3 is CASSTGTGTHEQYF. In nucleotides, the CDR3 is TGTGCCAGTAGTACAGGGACAGGGACCCACGAGCAGTACTTC.

Here the CDR3 DNA reads TGTGCCAGTAGTATCACCCCGAACAGGGGGGGCACAGATACGCAGTATTTT. Amino acids: CASSITPNRGGTDTQYF. The chain carries TRBV19 and TRBJ2-3, with 8 nucleotides matching TRBD1. The CDR3 sequence is 17 residues long. Looked up from germline, CDR1 is LNHDA and CDR2 is SQIVND (reference sequence). The V gene end was trimmed by 3 bases and the J gene end by 1 base; junction bases not matched to a gene: 9.

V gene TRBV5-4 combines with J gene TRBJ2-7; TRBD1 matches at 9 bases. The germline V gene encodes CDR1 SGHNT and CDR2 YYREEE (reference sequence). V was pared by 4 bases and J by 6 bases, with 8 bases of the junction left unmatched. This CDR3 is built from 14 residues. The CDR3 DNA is TGTGCCAGCAGCCTGGGACAGGGACGAGGCGAGCAGTACTTC. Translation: CASSLGQGRGEQYF.

CDR3 loop: CASSPRTGLYGYTF. The CDR3 DNA reads as TGTGCCAGCAGCCCCCGGACAGGCCTCTATGGCTACACCTTC. The chain recombines TRBV9 with TRBJ1-2, with TRBD1 matching 7 bases. CDR3 length: 14 residues. V was pared by 4 bases and J by 4 bases, with 7 bases of the junction left unmatched. Germline loops: CDR1 SGDLS, CDR2 YYNGEE.

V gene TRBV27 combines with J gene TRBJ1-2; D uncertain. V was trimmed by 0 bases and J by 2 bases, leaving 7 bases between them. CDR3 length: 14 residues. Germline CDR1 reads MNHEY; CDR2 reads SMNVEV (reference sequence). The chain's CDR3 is CASSLSYQNYGYTF. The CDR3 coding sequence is TGTGCCAGCAGTTTATCGTACCAGAACTATGGCTACACCTTC.